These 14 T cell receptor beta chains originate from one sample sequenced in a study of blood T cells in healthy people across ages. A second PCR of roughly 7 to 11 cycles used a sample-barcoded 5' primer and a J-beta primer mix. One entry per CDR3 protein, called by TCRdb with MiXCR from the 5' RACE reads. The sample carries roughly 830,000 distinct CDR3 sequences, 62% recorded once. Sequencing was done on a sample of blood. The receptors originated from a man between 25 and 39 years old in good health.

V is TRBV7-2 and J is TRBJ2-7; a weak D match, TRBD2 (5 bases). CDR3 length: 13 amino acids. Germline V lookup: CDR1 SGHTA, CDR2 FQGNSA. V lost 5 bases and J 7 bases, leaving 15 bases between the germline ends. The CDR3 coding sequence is TGTGCCAGCAGCGAGAGGGCCGAATGGGAGCAGTACTTC. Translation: CASSERAEWEQYF. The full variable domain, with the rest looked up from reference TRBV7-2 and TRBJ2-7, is GAGVSQSPSNKVTEKGKDVELRCDPISGHTALYWYRQSLGQGLEFLIYFQGNSAPDKSGLPSDRFSAERTGGSVSTLTIQRTQQEDSAVYLCASSERAEWEQYFGPGTRLTVT.

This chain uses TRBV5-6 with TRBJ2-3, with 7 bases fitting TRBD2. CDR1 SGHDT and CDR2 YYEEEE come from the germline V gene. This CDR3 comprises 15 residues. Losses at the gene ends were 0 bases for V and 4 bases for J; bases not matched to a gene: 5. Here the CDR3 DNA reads TGTGCCAGCAGCTTGGGACTAGCAGATCCAGATACGCAGTATTTT. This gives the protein CASSLGLADPDTQYF.

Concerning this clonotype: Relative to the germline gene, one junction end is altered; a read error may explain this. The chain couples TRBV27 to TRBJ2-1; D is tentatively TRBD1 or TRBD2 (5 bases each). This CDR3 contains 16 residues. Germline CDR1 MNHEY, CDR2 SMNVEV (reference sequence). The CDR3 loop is CASSFRRGTEYNEEFF. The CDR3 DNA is TGTGCCAGCAGTTTCCGCCGTGGGACGGAATACAATGAGGAGTTCTTC.

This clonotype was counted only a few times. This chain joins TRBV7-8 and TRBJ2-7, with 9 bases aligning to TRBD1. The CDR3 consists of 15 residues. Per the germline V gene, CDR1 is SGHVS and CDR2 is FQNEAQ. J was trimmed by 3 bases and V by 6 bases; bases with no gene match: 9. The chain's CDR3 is CASSLTGQGNYEQYF. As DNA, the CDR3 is TGTGCCAGCAGTCTTACGGGACAGGGCAACTACGAGCAGTACTTC.

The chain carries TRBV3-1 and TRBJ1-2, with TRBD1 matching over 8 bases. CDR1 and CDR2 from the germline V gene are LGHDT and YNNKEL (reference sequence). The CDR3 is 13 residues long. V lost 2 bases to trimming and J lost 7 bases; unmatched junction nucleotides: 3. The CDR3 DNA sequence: TGTGCCAGCAGCCAATCCGGGACAGGTGGCTACACCTTC. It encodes CASSQSGTGGYTF.

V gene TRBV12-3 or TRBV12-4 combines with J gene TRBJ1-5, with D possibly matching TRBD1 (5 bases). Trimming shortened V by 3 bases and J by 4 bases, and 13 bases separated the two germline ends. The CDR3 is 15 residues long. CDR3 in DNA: TGTGCCAGCAGTTTCAGTACAGGCCAGAATCAGCCCCAGCATTTT. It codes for CASSFSTGQNQPQHF.

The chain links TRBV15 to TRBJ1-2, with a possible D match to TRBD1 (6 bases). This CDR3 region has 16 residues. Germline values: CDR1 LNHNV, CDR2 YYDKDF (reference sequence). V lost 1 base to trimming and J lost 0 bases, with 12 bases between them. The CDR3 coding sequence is TGTGCCACCAGCAGAGGGACAGTCAATTCTAACTATGGCTACACCTTC. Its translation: CATSRGTVNSNYGYTF.

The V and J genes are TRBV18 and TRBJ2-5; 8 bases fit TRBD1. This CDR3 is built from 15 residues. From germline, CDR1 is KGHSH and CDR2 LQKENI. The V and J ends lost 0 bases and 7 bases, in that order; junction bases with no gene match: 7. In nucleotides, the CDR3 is TGTGCCAGCTCACCACCGGGACAGGCGGCTTTGACCCAGTACTTC. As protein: CASSPPGQAALTQYF.

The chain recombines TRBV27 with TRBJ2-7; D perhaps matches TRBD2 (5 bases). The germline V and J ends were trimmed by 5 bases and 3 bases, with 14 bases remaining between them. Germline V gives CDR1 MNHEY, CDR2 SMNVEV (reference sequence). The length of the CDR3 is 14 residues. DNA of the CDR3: TGTGCCAGCAGTGTCGGACTCCGGAGCTACGAGCAGTACTTC. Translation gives CASSVGLRSYEQYF.

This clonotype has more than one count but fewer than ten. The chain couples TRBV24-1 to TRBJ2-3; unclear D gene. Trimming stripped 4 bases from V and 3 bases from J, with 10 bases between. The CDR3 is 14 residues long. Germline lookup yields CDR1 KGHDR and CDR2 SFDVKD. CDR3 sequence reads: CATSDPSGTDTQYF. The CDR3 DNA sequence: TGTGCCACCAGTGACCCAAGTGGGACAGATACGCAGTATTTT.

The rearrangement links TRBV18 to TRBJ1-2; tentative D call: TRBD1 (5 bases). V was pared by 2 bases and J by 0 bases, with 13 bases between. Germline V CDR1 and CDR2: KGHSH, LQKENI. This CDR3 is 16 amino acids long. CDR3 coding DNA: TGTGCCAGCTCACCAGGCCCAGGGATAACTAACTATGGCTACACCTTC. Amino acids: CASSPGPGITNYGYTF.

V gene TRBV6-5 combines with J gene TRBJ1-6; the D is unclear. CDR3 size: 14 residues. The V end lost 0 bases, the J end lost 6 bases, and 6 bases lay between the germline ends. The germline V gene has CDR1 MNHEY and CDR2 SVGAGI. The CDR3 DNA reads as TGTGCCAGCAGTTACTCGGTCACTAATTCACCCCTCCACTTT. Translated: CASSYSVTNSPLHF.

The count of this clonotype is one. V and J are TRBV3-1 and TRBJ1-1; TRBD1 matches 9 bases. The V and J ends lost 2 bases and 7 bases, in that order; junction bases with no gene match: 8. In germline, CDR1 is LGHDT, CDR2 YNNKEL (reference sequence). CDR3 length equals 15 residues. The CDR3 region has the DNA TGTGCCAGCAGCCAACCGGGACAGGGTGTGGGTGAAGCTTTCTTT. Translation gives CASSQPGQGVGEAFF.

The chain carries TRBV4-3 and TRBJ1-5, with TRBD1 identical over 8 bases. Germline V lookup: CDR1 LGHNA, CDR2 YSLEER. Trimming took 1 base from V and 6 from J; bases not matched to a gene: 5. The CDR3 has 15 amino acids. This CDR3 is CASSQGQGAFQPQHF. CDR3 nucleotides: TGCGCCAGCAGCCAAGGGCAGGGGGCTTTTCAGCCCCAGCATTTT.